This T cell receptor (beta chain) was sequenced for a study of CD8+ T cells in alopecia areata. Study information: Among treated patients, oral tofacitinib was administered at 5 to 10 mg twice daily. Points from the study as a whole: Greater clonality was observed in lesional scalp samples, especially alopecia totalis/universalis, versus normal scalp.

Note on this clone: Its antigen is unidentified.

Isolation of CD4+ and CD8+ T cells from PBMCs was achieved by sorting. RNA extraction and reverse transcription yielded cDNA as sequencing template. The data were produced by immunoSEQ multiplex PCR, yet TCRdb's version contains in-frame clones alone and is incomplete. Found here are 200,000 to 250,000 clones, around 62% of them singletons; the top ten hold around 0.44%. CDR3 size: 16 residues. V lost 4 bases and J lost 0, with 16 bases in between. Germline V gives CDR1 SNHLY, CDR2 FYNNEI. The chain employs TRBV2 and TRBJ2-7; D perhaps matches TRBD1 (6 bases). The sample here was CD4+ T cells sorted from blood, taken at week 0. The receptor was isolated from a human donor with alopecia areata. The DNA for the CDR3 is TGTGCCAGCAGTGCTTTCGCACAGGGAAGCTCCTACGAGCAGTACTTC. Its protein is CASSAFAQGSSYEQYF.